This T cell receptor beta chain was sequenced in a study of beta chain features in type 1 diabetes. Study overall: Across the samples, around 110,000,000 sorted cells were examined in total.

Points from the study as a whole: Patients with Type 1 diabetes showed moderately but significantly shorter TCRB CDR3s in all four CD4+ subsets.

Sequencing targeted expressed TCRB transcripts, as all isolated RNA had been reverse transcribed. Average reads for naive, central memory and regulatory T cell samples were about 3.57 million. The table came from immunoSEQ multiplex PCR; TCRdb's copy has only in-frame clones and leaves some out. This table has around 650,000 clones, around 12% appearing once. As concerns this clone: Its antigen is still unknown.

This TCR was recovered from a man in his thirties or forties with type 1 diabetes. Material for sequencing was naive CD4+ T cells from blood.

CDR3 sequence (DNA): TGTGCCAGCAGCCTTGGGACAGGGGCGAACTATGGCTACACCTTC. Protein sequence: CASSLGTGANYGYTF. The V and J genes are TRBV14 and TRBJ1-2, with 10 bases fitting TRBD1. Trimming took 4 bases from V and 2 from J; bases not matched to a gene: 4. Germline assignment: CDR1 SGHDN and CDR2 FVKESK. The CDR3 is 15 amino acids.